This T cell receptor beta chain was sequenced in a study of T cell responses to AZD1222 COVID-19 vaccine. Data came from immunoSEQ multiplex PCR; TCRdb stores just in-frame clones and leaves some out. The sample lists about 100,000 clones; around nine tenths were seen once. Second-dose timings of about 4 or about 12 weeks were pooled. V lost 5 bases, J lost 3 bases, and 15 bases stayed unmatched. The CDR3 extends over 19 amino acids. Germline V lookup: CDR1 SGHAT, CDR2 FQNNGV. This clone was detected once. The antigen is unknown. Study results and caveats: Unmutated variant regions reportedly attract nearly half of all spike-specific TCRs. Donor demographics were predominantly white British with a female majority; clonal diversity may be underestimated.

The TCR was taken from an adult who received the AZD1222 COVID-19 vaccine. This sequence joins TRBV11-2 and TRBJ2-3; TRBD2 matches at 12 bases. The sequences come from peripheral blood, collected 28 days after the second AZD1222 dose. CDR3: CASSPRGLAGVSKTDTQYF. CDR3 sequence (DNA): TGTGCCAGCAGCCCTCGGGGACTAGCGGGCGTCAGTAAGACAGATACGCAGTATTTT.